The 32 T cell receptor beta chains listed next were all sequenced from one sample in a study of cytomegalovirus exposure and HLA in healthy donors. Method: immunoSEQ multiplex PCR; TCRdb's copy keeps in-frame clones and lacks some. The table has 65,000 to 80,000 clones, around 94% seen once. The sample was PBMCs. Receptors originate from a woman aged 18-29 years in good health and CMV-seronegative.

This chain links TRBV6-6 with TRBJ2-2, with D perhaps TRBD1 (6 bases). V shed 11 bases and J shed 3 bases, with 10 bases lying between them. Germline V gene lookup returns CDR1 MNHNY and CDR2 SVGAGI (reference sequence). The CDR3 spans 12 residues. CDR3 protein: CAGGRDTGELFF. The CDR3 DNA sequence: TGTGCCGGGGGCAGGGACACCGGGGAGCTGTTTTTT.

The rearrangement joins TRBV5-4 to TRBJ1-3; unclear D gene. With 3 bases removed from V and 0 bases from J, the gap between germline ends came to 4 bases. Per the germline V gene, CDR1 is SGHNT and CDR2 is YYREEE (reference sequence). The CDR3 runs 13 residues. CDR3 in amino acids: CASSSDSGNTIYF. In DNA form, the CDR3 reads TGTGCCAGCAGCTCAGACTCTGGAAACACCATATATTTT.

This chain joins TRBV7-9 and TRBJ2-2; 9 nucleotides line up with TRBD2. CDR1 is SEHNR and CDR2 is FQNEAQ in the germline V gene (reference sequence). V shed 4 bases and J 2 bases; nucleotides not matched to a gene: 2. This CDR3 is 15 amino acids long. The CDR3 sequence is CASSSGTSNTGELFF. The CDR3 nucleotides are TGTGCCAGCAGCTCGGGGACTAGCAACACCGGGGAGCTGTTTTTT.

The chain links TRBV18 to TRBJ2-1; TRBD2 matches 10 bases. The junction had 3 bases not matched to a gene; V was cut back by 5 bases and J by 2 bases. Germline V gives CDR1 KGHSH, CDR2 LQKENI. There are 15 residues in the CDR3. CDR3 in DNA: TGTGCCAGCTCAGCTGGACTAGCGGCCTACAATGAGCAGTTCTTC. It codes for CASSAGLAAYNEQFF.

V gene TRBV4-1 combines with J gene TRBJ1-5; 7 nucleotides line up with TRBD1. This CDR3 contains 17 residues. With V trimmed by 0 bases and J by 4 bases, 9 bases remained unmatched. Germline lookup yields CDR1 MGHRA and CDR2 YSYEKL. The CDR3 is CASSQEGAGGGNQPQHF. CDR3 coding DNA: TGCGCCAGCAGCCAAGAGGGGGCAGGGGGTGGGAATCAGCCCCAGCATTTT.

V and J are TRBV30 and TRBJ1-3; D is possibly TRBD1 (6 bases). This CDR3 spans 12 amino acids. Germline values: CDR1 GTSNPN, CDR2 SVGIG (reference sequence). V shed 8 bases and J shed 2 bases, with 10 bases lying between them. Written as DNA, the CDR3 is TGTGCCCAGGGGTGGGCTGGAAACACCATATATTTT. This translates into CAQGWAGNTIYF. The variable domain in full, completed from reference TRBV30 and TRBJ1-3, reads SQTIHQWPATLVQPVGSPLSLECTVEGTSNPNLYWYRQAAGRGLQLLFYSVGIGQISSEVPQNLSASRPQDRQFILSSKKLLLSDSGFYLCAQGWAGNTIYFGEGSWLTVV.

This chain links TRBV5-4 with TRBJ1-2; D is unresolved. This CDR3 has 13 amino acids. The V gene's germline CDR1 is SGHNT and CDR2 YYREEE (reference sequence). Trimming stripped 0 bases from V and 6 bases from J, with 9 bases between. The CDR3: CASSLGVNDGYTF. DNA of the CDR3: TGTGCCAGCAGCTTGGGCGTTAATGATGGCTACACCTTC.

The V and J genes are TRBV9 and TRBJ2-7, with D perhaps TRBD2 (5 bases). V lost 0 bases, J lost 4 bases, and 14 bases lay in between. In germline, CDR1 is SGDLS, CDR2 YYNGEE. This CDR3 contains 15 residues. CDR3 amino acids: CASSVGVSSLYEQYF. Here the CDR3 DNA reads TGTGCCAGCAGCGTAGGAGTGTCTAGCTTATACGAGCAGTACTTC.

The chain couples TRBV11-2 to TRBJ1-2, with 8 bases fitting TRBD1. The V gene's germline CDR1 is SGHAT and CDR2 FQNNGV. The J segment lost 4 bases and the V segment lost 1 base, leaving 14 bases of the junction unmatched. The CDR3 is made up of 18 amino acids. The CDR3 DNA follows: TGTGCCAGCAGCTTAGGGTGGGACAGGACGACTTCGGGCTATGGCTACACCTTC. Amino acid sequence: CASSLGWDRTTSGYGYTF.

V gene TRBV6-4 combines with J gene TRBJ2-2; D gene unclear. Per germline, CDR1 MRHNA and CDR2 SNTAGT. Deletions cut 3 bases from V and 0 bases from J, with 11 bases between. CDR3 size: 16 residues. CDR3 in amino acids: CASSETAFSNTGELFF. DNA of the CDR3: TGTGCCAGCAGTGAGACTGCTTTCTCGAACACCGGGGAGCTGTTTTTT.

The rearrangement joins TRBV6-5 to TRBJ2-1; 9 bases match TRBD2. The CDR3 covers 13 residues. Germline CDR1 MNHEY, CDR2 SVGAGI. After removal of 5 bases from V and 5 bases from J, the junction contained 1 base not matched to a gene. CDR3 loop: CASSRTSDNEQFF. The CDR3 DNA is TGTGCCAGCAGTCGGACTAGCGACAATGAGCAGTTCTTC.

The genes are TRBV30 and TRBJ1-2; D unresolved. Trimming cost V 2 bases and J 4 bases, with 11 bases left between them. Germline V gives CDR1 GTSNPN, CDR2 SVGIG (reference sequence). CDR3 length: 13 residues. The CDR3 DNA follows: TGTGCCTGGAGTCAAACGGGAGGCTATGGCTACACCTTC. This sequence encodes CAWSQTGGYGYTF.

The chain couples TRBV20-1 to TRBJ1-1; D uncertain. The V gene lost 4 bases and the J gene lost 6 bases, with 9 bases spanning the gap. Germline V gene lookup returns CDR1 DFQATT and CDR2 SNEGSKA (reference sequence). This CDR3 has 11 residues. In DNA form, the CDR3 reads TGCAGTGCTAATTGGGCAGCTGAAGCTTTCTTT. Its protein product is CSANWAAEAFF.

Remarks on this clone: Other DNA sequences of this sample code for an identical CDR3. V and J are TRBV5-1 and TRBJ1-3; weak D call: TRBD1 (5 bases). CDR3 length: 14 residues. Germline V gene lookup returns CDR1 SGHRS and CDR2 YFSETQ. The germline V and J ends were trimmed by 4 bases and 0 bases, with 8 bases remaining between them. In nucleotides, the CDR3 is TGCGCCAGCAGCCGCGACAGCTCTGGAAACACCATATATTTT. Residues: CASSRDSSGNTIYF.

The gene calls are TRBV11-2 and TRBJ2-3; 10 bases fit TRBD2. Germline V gives CDR1 SGHAT, CDR2 FQNNGV. The CDR3 loop spans 15 amino acids. V lost 0 bases to trimming and J lost 7 bases; unmatched junction nucleotides: 4. The CDR3 coding sequence is TGTGCCAGCAGCTTAGACTCTAGCGGGGGTAATACGCAGTATTTT. This encodes CASSLDSSGGNTQYF. The full variable domain, completed using reference TRBV11-2 and TRBJ2-3, is EAGVAQSPRYKIIEKRQSVAFWCNPISGHATLYWYQQILGQGPKLLIQFQNNGVVDDSQLPKDRFSAERLKGVDSTLKIQPAKLEDSAVYLCASSLDSSGGNTQYFGPGTRLTVL.

The CDR3 DNA reads as TGCGCCAGCAGCCAAGGATTAAGGCAGGGGGCGTCCGGGGAGCTGTTTTTT. Translating it yields CASSQGLRQGASGELFF. The genes are TRBV4-1 and TRBJ2-2; 8 bases line up with TRBD1. This CDR3 is built from 17 residues. The germline V gene has CDR1 MGHRA and CDR2 YSYEKL. Trimming cost V 1 base and J 6 bases; bases outside gene matches: 10.

The rearrangement uses TRBV11-2 and TRBJ2-4; 12 bases agree with TRBD2. This CDR3 is 16 amino acids long. Trimming removed 5 bases from V and 3 bases from J; junction bases left unmatched: 5. CDR1 SGHAT and CDR2 FQNNGV come from the germline V gene. CDR3 residues: CASSLTSGGVKNIQYF. The CDR3 DNA is TGTGCCAGCAGCCTGACTAGCGGGGGAGTCAAAAACATTCAGTACTTC.

This sequence joins TRBV7-6 and TRBJ2-7; D is possibly TRBD1 (6 bases). Germline V lookup: CDR1 SGHVS, CDR2 FNYEAQ. The germline V and J ends were trimmed by 2 bases and 3 bases, with 11 bases remaining between them. The CDR3 is 14 residues long. In DNA form, the CDR3 reads TGTGCCAGCAGCTTACAGGGACAATTCTACGAGCAGTACTTC. It yields the protein CASSLQGQFYEQYF.

The chain has TRBV28 and TRBJ1-5, with D tentatively TRBD1 (6 bases). The CDR3 sequence is 15 residues long. With 6 bases removed from V and 5 bases from J, the gap between germline ends came to 17 bases. Germline-derived CDR1 and CDR2 are MDHEN and SYDVKM. CDR3 coding DNA: TGTGCCAGCAGGGTCCAGGTGGGGGGGCATCAGCCCCAGCATTTT. Its protein product is CASRVQVGGHQPQHF.

The rearrangement joins TRBV30 to TRBJ2-7; TRBD2 matches at 10 bases. The germline gives CDR1 GTSNPN, CDR2 SVGIG (reference sequence). V was clipped by 4 bases and J by 0 bases; unmatched bases: 0. There are 13 residues in the CDR3. The CDR3 DNA reads TGTGCCTGGACTAGCGGGAGCTCCTACGAGCAGTACTTC. Encoded protein: CAWTSGSSYEQYF.

V usage is TRBV4-1 and J usage is TRBJ1-6; 7 nucleotides match TRBD1. CDR3 length equals 17 residues. Unmatched junction bases numbered 13, after V lost 1 base and J lost 10 bases. Germline values: CDR1 MGHRA, CDR2 YSYEKL. Here the CDR3 DNA reads TGCGCCAGCAGCCAAGCCGGGACAGTCTCCGGGCGCTCACCCCTCCACTTT. Amino acid sequence: CASSQAGTVSGRSPLHF.

Here the CDR3 DNA reads TGCAGCGTTGAAGACGCTAGCGGGGGGGCCGAGAGGAGCGGGGAGCTGTTTTTT. It codes for CSVEDASGGAERSGELFF. The chain employs TRBV29-1 and TRBJ2-2; 12 positions agree with TRBD2. CDR1 is SQVTM and CDR2 is ANQGSEA in the germline V gene. The CDR3 runs to 18 residues. V dropped 0 bases and J dropped 7; count of bases not matched to a gene: 12.

The rearrangement links TRBV30 to TRBJ1-1; 9 positions agree with TRBD1. The V gene's germline CDR1 is GTSNPN and CDR2 SVGIG (reference sequence). The junction had 9 bases not matched to a gene; V was cut back by 3 bases and J by 1 base. The CDR3 extends over 16 amino acids. This CDR3 reads CAWSNRGQGRNTEAFF. As DNA, the CDR3 is TGTGCCTGGAGCAATCGGGGACAGGGAAGGAACACTGAAGCTTTCTTT.

The chain carries TRBV18 and TRBJ1-3; D is unclear. Germline CDR1 reads KGHSH; CDR2 reads LQKENI. Trimming removed 0 bases from V and 4 bases from J, with 10 bases in between. This CDR3 is 15 amino acids long. The CDR3 sequence: CASSPPSRVGNTIYF. Here the CDR3 DNA reads TGTGCCAGCTCACCACCTTCGCGGGTCGGAAACACCATATATTTT.

This rearrangement joins TRBV12-5 to TRBJ2-1; weak D call: TRBD2 (6 bases). Germline-derived CDR1 and CDR2 are LGHNT and FRNRAP. The CDR3 spans 14 residues. Trimming left V 6 bases short and J 7 bases short, with 16 bases between. The CDR3 loop is CASGPGTAGNEQFF. In nucleotides, the CDR3 is TGTGCTAGTGGGCCCGGGACTGCAGGGAATGAGCAGTTCTTC.

This clone was detected only a few times. This sequence joins TRBV30 and TRBJ2-3; 8 bases are a match to TRBD2. Germline V lookup: CDR1 GTSNPN, CDR2 SVGIG (reference sequence). V gave up 5 bases and J gave up 4 bases; unmatched junction bases: 8. CDR3 length equals 14 residues. For the CDR3, the DNA is TGTGCCTGGGCGGGAGGACTAGCCTCAGATACGCAGTATTTT. It yields the protein CAWAGGLASDTQYF.

This clone was seen once. J is TRBJ2-7 and V is TRBV10-2, with TRBD2 identical over 16 bases. CDR1 and CDR2 from the germline V gene are WSHSY and SAAADI. V gave up 7 bases and J gave up 4 bases; unmatched junction bases: 1. This CDR3 contains 14 residues. DNA of the CDR3: TGCGCCAGCAAGGGACTAGCGGGGGGGTACGAGCAGTACTTC. Its translation: CASKGLAGGYEQYF.

This clone was observed a single time. J is TRBJ1-1 and V is TRBV5-4; 9 bases align to TRBD1. Germline assignment: CDR1 SGHNT and CDR2 YYREEE (reference sequence). V gave up 4 bases and J gave up 6 bases; unmatched junction bases: 10. The CDR3 has 15 residues. The CDR3, as DNA: TGTGCCAGCAGCCCGGACAGGGGTACTATTGCTGAAGCTTTCTTT. Translated: CASSPDRGTIAEAFF. Together with reference TRBV5-4 and TRBJ1-1, the CDR3 gives the full variable domain: ETGVTQSPTHLIKTRGQQVTLRCSSQSGHNTVSWYQQALGQGPQFIFQYYREEENGRGNFPPRFSGLQFPNYSSELNVNALELDDSALYLCASSPDRGTIAEAFFGQGTRLTVV.

The chain employs TRBV27 and TRBJ1-2, with 10 bases aligning to TRBD1. The germline gives CDR1 MNHEY, CDR2 SMNVEV (reference sequence). The CDR3 covers 18 residues. V lost 6 bases and J lost 0; bases outside the gene matches: 13. DNA of the CDR3: TGTGCCAGCAGCCAGACAGGGGGCCAACGGTTCTCTAACTATGGCTACACCTTC. Translation: CASSQTGGQRFSNYGYTF.

Remarks on this clone: Other DNA sequences in this sample translate to the same CDR3. CDR3 in DNA: TGTGCCAGCTCCCCCGGACAGGGGCCCTACGAGCAGTACTTC. It translates to CASSPGQGPYEQYF. J is TRBJ2-7 and V is TRBV18; 9 bases match TRBD1. V shed 6 bases, J shed 2 bases, and the junction held 5 bases outside the gene matches. The length of the CDR3 is 14 residues. The germline V gene has CDR1 KGHSH and CDR2 LQKENI.

The chain carries TRBV30 and TRBJ1-5; TRBD1 aligns across 9 bases. With V trimmed by 2 bases and J by 5 bases, 7 bases remained unmatched. This CDR3 region has 15 residues. Germline CDR1 and CDR2: GTSNPN and SVGIG (reference sequence). CDR3 residues: CAWSPGQGSDQPQHF. CDR3 nucleotides: TGTGCCTGGAGTCCAGGACAGGGGAGTGATCAGCCCCAGCATTTT. The whole variable domain, filled in from reference TRBV30 and TRBJ1-5, reads SQTIHQWPATLVQPVGSPLSLECTVEGTSNPNLYWYRQAAGRGLQLLFYSVGIGQISSEVPQNLSASRPQDRQFILSSKKLLLSDSGFYLCAWSPGQGSDQPQHFGDGTRLSIL.

The chain recombines TRBV7-2 with TRBJ1-6; D is perhaps TRBD1 (5 bases). In germline, CDR1 is SGHTA, CDR2 FQGNSA. The CDR3 has 15 residues. The germline V and J ends were trimmed by 5 bases and 9 bases, with 17 bases remaining between them. CDR3 sequence (DNA): TGTGCCAGCAGCCGGGGCGGGACCACGTCTTCACCCCTCCACTTT. It yields the protein CASSRGGTTSSPLHF.